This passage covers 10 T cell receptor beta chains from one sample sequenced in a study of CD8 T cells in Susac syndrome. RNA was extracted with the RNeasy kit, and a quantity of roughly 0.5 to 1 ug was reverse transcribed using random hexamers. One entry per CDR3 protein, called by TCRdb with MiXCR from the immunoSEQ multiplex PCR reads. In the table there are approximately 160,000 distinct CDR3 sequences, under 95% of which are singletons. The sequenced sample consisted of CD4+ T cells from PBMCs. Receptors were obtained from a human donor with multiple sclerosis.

The CDR3 region is CATSAPDWTTQYF. The DNA for the CDR3 is TGTGCCACCAGTGCCCCGGACTGGACTACGCAGTATTTT. V usage is TRBV24-1 and J usage is TRBJ2-3, with D perhaps TRBD2 (5 bases). This CDR3 is built from 13 residues. Germline V CDR1 and CDR2: KGHDR, SFDVKD. V gave up 5 bases and J gave up 8 bases, with 13 bases separating them.

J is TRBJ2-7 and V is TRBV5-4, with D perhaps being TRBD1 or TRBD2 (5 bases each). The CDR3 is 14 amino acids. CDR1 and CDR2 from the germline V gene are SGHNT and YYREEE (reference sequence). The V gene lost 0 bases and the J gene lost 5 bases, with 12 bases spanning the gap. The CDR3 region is CASSLVGGSNEQYF. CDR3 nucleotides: TGTGCCAGCAGCTTGGTTGGGGGTTCGAACGAGCAGTACTTC.

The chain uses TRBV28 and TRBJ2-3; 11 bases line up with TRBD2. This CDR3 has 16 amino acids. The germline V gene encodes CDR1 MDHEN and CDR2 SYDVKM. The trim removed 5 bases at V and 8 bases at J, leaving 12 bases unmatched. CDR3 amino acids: CASSPIAGGLRGTQYF. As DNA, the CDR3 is TGTGCCAGCAGTCCCATAGCGGGGGGGCTTAGGGGTACGCAGTATTTT.

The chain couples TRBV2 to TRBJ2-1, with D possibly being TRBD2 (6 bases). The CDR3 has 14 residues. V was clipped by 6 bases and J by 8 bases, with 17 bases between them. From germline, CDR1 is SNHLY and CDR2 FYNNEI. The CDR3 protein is CASRRMGGWDEQFF. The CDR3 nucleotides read TGTGCCAGCAGGCGTATGGGAGGATGGGATGAGCAGTTCTTC.

CDR3 in DNA: TGCAGCGTTGTTGGGGCTAGCACAGATACGCAGTATTTT. It codes for CSVVGASTDTQYF. The J gene is TRBJ2-3, the V gene TRBV29-1; D perhaps matches TRBD1 (5 bases). This CDR3 comprises 13 residues. Germline V CDR1 and CDR2: SQVTM, ANQGSEA. V lost 4 bases, J lost 0 bases, and 8 bases lay in between.

The DNA for the CDR3 is TGTGCCAGCAGCCCCCTTAACACGTATGGCTACACCTTC. Translation gives CASSPLNTYGYTF. V usage is TRBV3-1 and J usage is TRBJ1-2; D gene ambiguous. Germline V lookup: CDR1 LGHDT, CDR2 YNNKEL (reference sequence). The CDR3 loop spans 13 amino acids. V dropped 4 bases and J dropped 5 bases, with 11 bases sitting between them. Complete variable domain (other parts from reference TRBV3-1 and TRBJ1-2): DTAVSQTPKYLVTQMGNDKSIKCEQNLGHDTMYWYKQDSKKFLKIMFSYNNKELIINETVPNRFSPKSPDKAHLNLHINSLELGDSAVYFCASSPLNTYGYTFGSGTRLTVV.

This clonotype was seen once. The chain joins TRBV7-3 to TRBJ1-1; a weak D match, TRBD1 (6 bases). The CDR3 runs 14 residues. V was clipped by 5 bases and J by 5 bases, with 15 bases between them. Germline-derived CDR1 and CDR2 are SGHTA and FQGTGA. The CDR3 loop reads CASSAQGFTTEAFF. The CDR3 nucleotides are TGTGCCAGCAGCGCTCAGGGGTTTACTACTGAAGCTTTCTTT.

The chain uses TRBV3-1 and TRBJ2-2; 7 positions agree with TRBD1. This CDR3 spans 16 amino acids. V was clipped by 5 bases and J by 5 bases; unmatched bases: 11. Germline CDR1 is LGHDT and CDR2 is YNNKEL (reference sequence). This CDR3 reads CASSYRTGGTTGELFF. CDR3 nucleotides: TGTGCCAGCAGCTACCGGACAGGAGGAACTACCGGGGAGCTGTTTTTT.

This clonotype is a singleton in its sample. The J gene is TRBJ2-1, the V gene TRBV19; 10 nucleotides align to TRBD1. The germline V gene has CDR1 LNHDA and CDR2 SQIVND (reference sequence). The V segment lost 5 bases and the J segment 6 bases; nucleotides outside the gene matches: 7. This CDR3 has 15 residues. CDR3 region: CASSSPGQGSNEQFF. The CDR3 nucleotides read TGTGCCAGTAGTTCTCCGGGACAGGGGTCCAATGAGCAGTTCTTC.

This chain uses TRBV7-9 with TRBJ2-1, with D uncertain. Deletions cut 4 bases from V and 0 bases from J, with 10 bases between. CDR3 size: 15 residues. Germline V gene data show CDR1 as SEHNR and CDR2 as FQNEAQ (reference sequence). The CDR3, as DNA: TGTGCCAGCAGCTCATACCCTCTCTCCTACAATGAGCAGTTCTTC. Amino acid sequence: CASSSYPLSYNEQFF.